This T cell receptor (beta chain) appears in the sequencing data of a study of cytomegalovirus exposure and HLA in healthy donors. Study-wide points: In a later analysis, TCR beta V- and J-gene trimming showed a link to a missense DCLRE1C variant.

60 Vbeta and 13 Jbeta primers were used in PCR. The assay was immunoSEQ multiplex PCR, and TCRdb's table has in-frame clones only and misses some. The sample has 45,000 to 65,000 clones, approximately 80% seen once. The CDR3 contains 14 residues. After removal of 5 bases from V and 11 bases from J, the junction contained 9 bases not matched to a gene. Germline CDR1 reads MNHEY; CDR2 reads SVGAGI. To note about this clone: The target antigen is unknown.

This receptor was identified in a woman in her thirties or forties in good health and CMV-seropositive. The chain couples TRBV6-5 to TRBJ1-6; TRBD1 matches at 7 bases. Sequencing was performed on PBMCs. The CDR3 reads CASSRQGARTPLHF. CDR3 DNA: TGTGCCAGCAGTCGACAGGGAGCTAGGACACCCCTCCACTTT.